Listed below are T cell receptor beta chains from one sample, sequenced in a study of control samples from healthy donors and cancer patients. TCRdb's table, derived via immunoSEQ multiplex PCR, lists solely in-frame clones and lacks some. The sample contains more than 95,000 clones, about 88% of which appear only once. The specimen was blood. The receptors here all came from a young man in good health. Each CDR3 is given with its conserved first and last residue. Each record gives: J gene, V gene, clone size, CDR3 protein. Expanded clones get a size class; other rows say once, few or many, or leave the size out.

J gene: TRBJ2-1
V gene: TRBV10-1
clone size: .
CDR3 protein: CASRGNRPLSYNEQFF

J gene: TRBJ2-1
V gene: TRBV27
clone size: .
CDR3 protein: CASSLLQGVWNEQFF

J gene: TRBJ1-3
V gene: TRBV20-1
clone size: .
CDR3 protein: CSASTRSLVGVAGNTIYF

J gene: TRBJ1-1
V gene: TRBV7-2
clone size: few
CDR3 protein: CASSLQGGNTEAFF

J gene: TRBJ2-7
V gene: TRBV29-1
clone size: .
CDR3 protein: CSVEAGFYSGRTSYEQYF

J gene: TRBJ2-7
V gene: TRBV30
clone size: .
CDR3 protein: CAWTRPGLAGLYEQYF

J gene: TRBJ1-1
V gene: TRBV19
clone size: .
CDR3 protein: CASSIVWDTEAFF

J gene: TRBJ2-5
V gene: TRBV19
clone size: .
CDR3 protein: CASRVTGTSGSSETQYF

J gene: TRBJ2-1
V gene: TRBV7-9
clone size: .
CDR3 protein: CASSTGLQNEQFF

J gene: TRBJ2-7
V gene: TRBV2
clone size: .
CDR3 protein: CASSEGVAAYEQYF

J gene: TRBJ2-7
V gene: TRBV9
clone size: .
CDR3 protein: CASSVEARTGIEQYF

J gene: TRBJ2-7
V gene: TRBV7-9
clone size: .
CDR3 protein: CASSLGPEQYF

J gene: TRBJ1-5
V gene: TRBV6-5
clone size: once
CDR3 protein: CATPGFGNQPQHF

J gene: TRBJ1-4
V gene: TRBV5-1
clone size: .
CDR3 protein: CASSPTGPSNEKLFF

J gene: TRBJ2-1
V gene: TRBV6-4
clone size: .
CDR3 protein: CASSDFSGSSYNEQFF

J gene: TRBJ2-3
V gene: TRBV9
clone size: few
CDR3 protein: CASSPPREGSGMLF